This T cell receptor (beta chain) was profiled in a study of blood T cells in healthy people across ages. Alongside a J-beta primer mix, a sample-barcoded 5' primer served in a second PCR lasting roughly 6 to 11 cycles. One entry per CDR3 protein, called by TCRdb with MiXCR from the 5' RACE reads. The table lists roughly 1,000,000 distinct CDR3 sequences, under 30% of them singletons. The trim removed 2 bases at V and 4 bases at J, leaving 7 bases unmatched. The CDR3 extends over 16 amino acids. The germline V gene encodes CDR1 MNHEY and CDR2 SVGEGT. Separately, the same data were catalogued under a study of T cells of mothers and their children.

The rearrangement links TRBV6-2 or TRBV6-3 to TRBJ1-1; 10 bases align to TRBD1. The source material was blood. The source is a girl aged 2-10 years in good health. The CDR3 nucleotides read TGTGCCAGCAGTTACGGGACAGGGGTTTGGAGCACTGAAGCTTTCTTT. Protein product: CASSYGTGVWSTEAFF.